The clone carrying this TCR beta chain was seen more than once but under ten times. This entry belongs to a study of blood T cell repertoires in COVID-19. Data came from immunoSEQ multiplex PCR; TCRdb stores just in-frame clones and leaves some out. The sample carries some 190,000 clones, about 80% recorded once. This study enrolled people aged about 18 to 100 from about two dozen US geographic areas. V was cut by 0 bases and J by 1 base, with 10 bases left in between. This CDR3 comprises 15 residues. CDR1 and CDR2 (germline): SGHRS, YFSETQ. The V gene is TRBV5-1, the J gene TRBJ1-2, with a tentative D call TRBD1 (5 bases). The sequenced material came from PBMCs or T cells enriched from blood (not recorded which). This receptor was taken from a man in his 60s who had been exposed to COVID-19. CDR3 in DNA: TGCGCCAGCAGCTTGGGGTCAGGGAATAACTATGGCTACACCTTC. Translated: CASSLGSGNNYGYTF.